These 3 T cell receptor beta chains were all obtained from the same sample, sequenced in a study of shared clonotypes between healthy human individuals. Clones were sequenced by immunoSEQ multiplex PCR, and TCRdb holds only the in-frame ones, with some missing. The sample gives 560,000 or so clones, roughly 95% of which show up once; roughly 0.1% is in the top ten. The naive CD8 population came from CD45RO-negative cells selected for CCR7, without terminally differentiated effector memory CD45RA+ cells. The source material was naive CD8+ T cells sorted from blood. The source is a woman aged 30 to 39 in good health.

CDR3 residues: CASSQSPGLLSGANVLTF. The CDR3 DNA reads as TGTGCCAGCAGCCAAAGTCCGGGACTACTCTCTGGGGCCAACGTCCTGACTTTC. V usage is TRBV4-2 and J usage is TRBJ2-6; 7 positions agree with TRBD2. The germline CDR1 and CDR2 sequences are LGHNA and YNFKEQ. The length of the CDR3 is 18 residues. Trimming cost V 2 bases and J 0 bases; bases outside gene matches: 7.

This chain uses TRBV27 with TRBJ2-1; no firm D call. The germline CDR1 and CDR2 sequences are MNHEY and SMNVEV (reference sequence). This CDR3 has 15 amino acids. With 2 bases removed from V and 0 bases from J, the gap between germline ends came to 8 bases. DNA of the CDR3: TGTGCCAGCAGTTTACGTTCTCCCTCCTACAATGAGCAGTTCTTC. It encodes CASSLRSPSYNEQFF.

This chain uses TRBV19 with TRBJ1-5, with a weak D call TRBD1 (5 bases). This CDR3 comprises 14 residues. The V end was cut by 6 bases, the J end by 4 bases, with 13 bases between. Germline V gene lookup returns CDR1 LNHDA and CDR2 SQIVND (reference sequence). The CDR3 protein is CASSQDWGNQPQHF. The CDR3 DNA follows: TGTGCCAGTAGCCAAGATTGGGGGAATCAGCCCCAGCATTTT.